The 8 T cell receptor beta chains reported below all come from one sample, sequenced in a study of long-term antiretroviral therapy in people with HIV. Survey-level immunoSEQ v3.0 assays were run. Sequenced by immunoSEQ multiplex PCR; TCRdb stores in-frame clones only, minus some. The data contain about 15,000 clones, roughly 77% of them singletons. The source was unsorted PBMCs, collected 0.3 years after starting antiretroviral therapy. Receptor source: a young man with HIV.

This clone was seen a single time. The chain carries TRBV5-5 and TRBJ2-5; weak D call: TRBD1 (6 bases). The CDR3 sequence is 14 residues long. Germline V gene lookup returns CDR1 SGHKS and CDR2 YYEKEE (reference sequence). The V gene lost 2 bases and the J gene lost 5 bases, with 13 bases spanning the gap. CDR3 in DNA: TGTGCCAGCAGCTTCCTTGATACAGGGGAGACCCAGTACTTC. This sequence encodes CASSFLDTGETQYF.

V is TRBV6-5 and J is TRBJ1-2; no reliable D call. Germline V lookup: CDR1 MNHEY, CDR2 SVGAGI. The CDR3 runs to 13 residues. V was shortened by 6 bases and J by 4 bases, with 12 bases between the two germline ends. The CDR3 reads CASRAPGFYGYTF. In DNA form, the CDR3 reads TGTGCCAGCAGAGCCCCGGGGTTCTATGGCTACACCTTC.

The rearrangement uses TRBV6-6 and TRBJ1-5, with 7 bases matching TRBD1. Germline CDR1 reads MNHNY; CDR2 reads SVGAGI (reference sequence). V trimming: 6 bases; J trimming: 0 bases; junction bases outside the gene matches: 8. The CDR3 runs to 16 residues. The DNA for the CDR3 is TGTGCCAGCAGAGACCAGGGGGGGTATAGCAATCAGCCCCAGCATTTT. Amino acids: CASRDQGGYSNQPQHF.

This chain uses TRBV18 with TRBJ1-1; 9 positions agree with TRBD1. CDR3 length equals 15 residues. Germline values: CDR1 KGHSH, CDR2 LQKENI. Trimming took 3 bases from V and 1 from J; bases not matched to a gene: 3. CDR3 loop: CASSPRTGENTEAFF. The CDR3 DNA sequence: TGTGCCAGCTCACCCCGGACAGGGGAGAACACTGAAGCTTTCTTT. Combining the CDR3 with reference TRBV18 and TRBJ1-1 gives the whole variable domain NAGVMQNPRHLVRRRGQEARLRCSPMKGHSHVYWYRQLPEEGLKFMVYLQKENIIDESGMPKERFSAEFPKEGPSILRIQQVVRGDSAAYFCASSPRTGENTEAFFGQGTRLTVV.

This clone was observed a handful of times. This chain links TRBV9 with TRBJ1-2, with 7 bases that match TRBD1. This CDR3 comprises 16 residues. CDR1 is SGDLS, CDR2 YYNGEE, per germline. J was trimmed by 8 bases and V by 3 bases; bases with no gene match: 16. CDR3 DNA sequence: TGTGCCAGCAGCGGGGAACCACGACAGGGTTCGAAAGGCTACACCTTC. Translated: CASSGEPRQGSKGYTF.

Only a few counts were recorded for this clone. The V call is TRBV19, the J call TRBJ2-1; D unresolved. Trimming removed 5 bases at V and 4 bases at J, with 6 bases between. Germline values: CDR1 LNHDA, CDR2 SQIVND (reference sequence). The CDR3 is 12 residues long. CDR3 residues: CASSDGYNEQFF. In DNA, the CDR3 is TGTGCCAGTAGTGACGGTTACAATGAGCAGTTCTTC.

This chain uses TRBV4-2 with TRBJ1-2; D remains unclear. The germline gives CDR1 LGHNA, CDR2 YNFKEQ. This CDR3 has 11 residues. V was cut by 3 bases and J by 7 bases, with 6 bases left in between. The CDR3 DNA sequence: TGTGCCAGCAGCCAGGCTCTTGGCTACACCTTC. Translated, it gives CASSQALGYTF.

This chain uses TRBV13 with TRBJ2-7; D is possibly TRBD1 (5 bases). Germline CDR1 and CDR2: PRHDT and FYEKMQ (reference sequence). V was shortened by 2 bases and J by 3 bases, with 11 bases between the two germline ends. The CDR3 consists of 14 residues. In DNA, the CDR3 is TGTGCCAGCAGCTTAAGACAGCTCAACTACGAGCAGTACGTC. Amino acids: CASSLRQLNYEQYV.